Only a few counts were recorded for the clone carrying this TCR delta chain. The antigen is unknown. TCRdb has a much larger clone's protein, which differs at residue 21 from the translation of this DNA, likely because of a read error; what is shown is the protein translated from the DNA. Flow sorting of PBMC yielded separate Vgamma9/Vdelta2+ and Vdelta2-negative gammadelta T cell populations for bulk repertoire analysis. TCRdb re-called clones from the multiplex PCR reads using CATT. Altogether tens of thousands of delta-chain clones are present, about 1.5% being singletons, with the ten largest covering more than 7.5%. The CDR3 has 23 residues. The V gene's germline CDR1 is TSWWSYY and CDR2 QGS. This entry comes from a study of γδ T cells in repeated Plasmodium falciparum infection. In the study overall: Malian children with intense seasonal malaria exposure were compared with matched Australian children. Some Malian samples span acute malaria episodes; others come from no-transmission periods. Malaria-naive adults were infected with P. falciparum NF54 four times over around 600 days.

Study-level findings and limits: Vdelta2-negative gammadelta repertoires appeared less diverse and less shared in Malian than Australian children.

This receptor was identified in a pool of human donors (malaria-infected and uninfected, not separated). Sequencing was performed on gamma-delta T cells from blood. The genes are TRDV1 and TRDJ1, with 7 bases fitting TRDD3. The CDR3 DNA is TGTGCTCTTGGGGAATATCTTTCCCCGATTAGGAAACTCACTCTGGGGGTCACCGATAAATTCATCTTT. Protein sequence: CALGEYLSPIRKLTLGVTDKFIF.